The source of this TCR beta chain is a study of blood T cell repertoires in COVID-19. Study in general: The origin of the acute and convalescent COVID-19 samples was the United States, Italy and Spain. T cells, B-cell-depleted T cells, or PBMCs provided the cDNA or gDNA that served as material.

Source study methods: Reference gene primer amplification gave estimated nucleated cell counts. The method was immunoSEQ multiplex PCR; TCRdb's version includes in-frame clones alone and lacks a portion of them. That table furnishes V, J and clone size, whereas the DNA furnished D and trimming. This table holds over 90,000 clones, 70% to 90% found once. With 3 bases clipped from V and 9 bases from J, the junction kept 9 bases outside the gene matches. The CDR3 is 15 residues long. CDR1 is KGHDR, CDR2 SFDVKD, per germline. Input material: peripheral blood. This TCR was recovered from a man aged 45 to 65 in a cohort sampled during active COVID-19. This chain uses TRBV24-1 with TRBJ2-1; 8 bases match TRBD2. In nucleotides, the CDR3 is TGTGCCACCAGTGATCGAGGGCGGGGGGATGGTGAGCAGTTCTTC. It codes for CATSDRGRGDGEQFF.